What follows describes a single T cell receptor beta chain. The identical CDR3 is also encoded by other nucleotide sequences in the sample. This CDR3 is 14 amino acids long. Trimming left V 6 bases short and J 7 bases short, with 19 bases between. Germline CDR1 and CDR2: SGHNT and YYREEE (reference sequence). This table comes from immunoSEQ multiplex PCR, and its TCRdb copy is limited to in-frame clones, with some not included. The sample holds about 190,000 clones. This sample stems from a study of control samples from healthy donors and cancer patients. V and J are TRBV5-4 and TRBJ1-2; possibly TRBD1 for D (6 bases). Sequenced material: blood. This clonotype was obtained from a woman in her thirties in good health. Here the CDR3 DNA reads TGTGCCAGCAATCCCGGAGGGGGTAGCGTTGGCTACACCTTC. Its protein product is CASNPGGGSVGYTF.